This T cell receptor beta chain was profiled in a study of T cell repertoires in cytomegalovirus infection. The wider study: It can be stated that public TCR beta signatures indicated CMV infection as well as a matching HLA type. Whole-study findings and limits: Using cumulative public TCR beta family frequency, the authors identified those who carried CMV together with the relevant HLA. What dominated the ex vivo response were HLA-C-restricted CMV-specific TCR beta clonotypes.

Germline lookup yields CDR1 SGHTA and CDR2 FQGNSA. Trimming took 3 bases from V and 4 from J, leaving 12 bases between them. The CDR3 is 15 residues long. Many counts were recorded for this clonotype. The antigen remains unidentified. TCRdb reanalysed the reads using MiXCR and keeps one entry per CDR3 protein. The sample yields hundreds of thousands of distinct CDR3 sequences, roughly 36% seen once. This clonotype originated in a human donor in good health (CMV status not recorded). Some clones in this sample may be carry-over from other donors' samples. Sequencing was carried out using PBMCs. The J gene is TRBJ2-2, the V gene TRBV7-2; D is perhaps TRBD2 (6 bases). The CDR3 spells CASSFYGSRTGELFF. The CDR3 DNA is TGTGCCAGCAGCTTTTACGGGAGCCGCACCGGGGAGCTGTTTTTT.